This T cell receptor (beta chain) derives from a study of patients and donors after allogeneic stem cell transplantation. This CDR3 region has 13 residues. Trimming left V 2 bases short and J 4 bases short, with 8 bases between. The V gene's germline CDR1 is MDHEN and CDR2 SYDVKM. Using its own MiXCR run on the RT-PCR reads, TCRdb lists one record per CDR3 protein. This sample has more than 850,000 distinct CDR3 sequences, with approximately 19% found just once. The rearrangement uses TRBV28 and TRBJ1-1, with D unclear. The clonotype was recovered from a human donor who was either an allogeneic HSCT recipient or a stem cell or donor lymphocyte infusion donor (not recorded which). It is not recorded whose cells these are; they may come from a transplant donor. The sequenced material came from blood, either unsorted or a sorted T cell fraction (not recorded which). The CDR3 bases are TGTGCCAGCAGTTTAAAAGGTCCCACTGAAGCTTTCTTT. This gives the protein CASSLKGPTEAFF.